This entry is about one TCR beta chain. The antigen is not known. The TCR beta cDNA libraries carried unique molecular identifiers. TCRdb called the PCR reads again in MiXCR, with one record for every CDR3 protein. The sample comprises 160,000 or so distinct CDR3 sequences, about 37% of which are singletons, and roughly 28% rests with the top ten. This entry belongs to a study of post-analysis software for immune sequencing data. Study background: The patients showed relapsing-remitting, secondary progressive and progressive-relapsing multiple sclerosis courses. Study-wide findings and caveats: A few TRBV segments occurring more often in patients than controls included TRBV5-6, TRBV5-1 and TRBV20-1.

Germline V CDR1 and CDR2: SGHNT, YYREEE (reference sequence). V shed 2 bases and J shed 0 bases, with 10 bases lying between them. The CDR3 is 15 residues long. Sequenced material: blood, taken after autologous hematopoietic stem cell transplantation. The clonotype was recovered from a girl between 5 and 17 years old with multiple sclerosis. The chain is built from TRBV5-4 and TRBJ2-3; D gene uncertain. The CDR3 DNA reads as TGTGCCAGCAGCTTCGGGCGGTCTAGCACAGATACGCAGTATTTT. Translation gives CASSFGRSSTDTQYF.